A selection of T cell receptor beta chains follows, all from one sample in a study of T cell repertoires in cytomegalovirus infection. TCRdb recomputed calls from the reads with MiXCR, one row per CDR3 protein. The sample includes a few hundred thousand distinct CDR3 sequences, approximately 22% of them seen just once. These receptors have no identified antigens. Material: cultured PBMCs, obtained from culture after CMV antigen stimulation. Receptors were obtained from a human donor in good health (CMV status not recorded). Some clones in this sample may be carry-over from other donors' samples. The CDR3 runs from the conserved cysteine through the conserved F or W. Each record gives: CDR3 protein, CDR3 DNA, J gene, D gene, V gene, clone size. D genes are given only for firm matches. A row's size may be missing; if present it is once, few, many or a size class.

CASSLAAAVVAF,TGTGCCAGCAGTTTAGCCGCGGCAGTTGTCGCGTTC,TRBJ1-2,-,TRBV12-3/TRBV12-4,-
CASSPPMYRGSNQPQHF,TGTGCCAGCAGTCCGCCTATGTACAGGGGAAGCAATCAGCCCCAGCATTTT,TRBJ1-5,TRBD1,TRBV28,-
CASSWQGNQPQHF,TGTGCCAGTAGTTGGCAGGGCAATCAGCCCCAGCATTTT,TRBJ1-5,-,TRBV19,many
CASSQDLGGNGYTF,TGCGCCAGCAGCCAAGATCTGGGGGGCAATGGCTACACCTTC,TRBJ1-2,-,TRBV4-1,few
CASSYSASETQYF,TGTGCCAGCAGTTACTCGGCTTCAGAGACCCAGTACTTC,TRBJ2-5,-,TRBV6-5,-
CATSRDQGNYGYTF,TGTGCCACCAGCAGAGATCAGGGAAACTATGGCTACACCTTC,TRBJ1-2,-,TRBV15,-
CASRSDDSPLHF,TGTGCCAGCAGATCAGACGATTCACCCCTCCACTTT,TRBJ1-6,-,TRBV7-3,-
CASSPSRGREETQYF,TGTGCCAGCTCACCATCCAGGGGGCGTGAGGAGACCCAGTACTTC,TRBJ2-5,TRBD1,TRBV18,-
CASRDSNTDTQYF,TGTGCCAGCCGGGACTCAAACACAGATACGCAGTATTTT,TRBJ2-3,-,TRBV7-3,few
CASSQVASGNTDTQYF,TGCGCCAGCAGCCAAGTAGCTAGCGGGAACACAGATACGCAGTATTTT,TRBJ2-3,TRBD2,TRBV4-1,-
CASSQVLLETQYF,TGCGCCAGCAGCCAAGTGCTCCTCGAGACCCAGTACTTC,TRBJ2-5,-,TRBV4-1,-
CASSVLVWRTRGNEQFF,TGTGCCAGCAGCGTTCTGGTTTGGCGGACCAGAGGCAATGAGCAGTTCTTC,TRBJ2-1,-,TRBV7-8,many
CASSLGQATSTDTQYF,TGTGCCAGCAGCCTGGGGCAGGCCACTAGCACAGATACGCAGTATTTT,TRBJ2-3,-,TRBV7-2,many
CASRRTRSTGELFF,TGTGCCAGCAGACGGACACGTAGCACCGGGGAGCTGTTTTTT,TRBJ2-2,-,TRBV7-6,many
CAWSPRGTGTQYF,TGTGCCTGGAGTCCACGGGGCACAGGCACCCAGTACTTC,TRBJ2-5,-,TRBV30,few
CASSLGRGGNQPQHF,TGTGCCAGCAGCTTAGGCAGGGGAGGCAATCAGCCCCAGCATTTT,TRBJ1-5,-,TRBV7-8,many
CARRPEWGKGETQYF,TGTGCCAGAAGACCCGAGTGGGGCAAAGGGGAGACCCAGTACTTC,TRBJ2-5,-,TRBV6-5,-
CASSQTGITGELFF,TGTGCCAGCAGCCAGACAGGGATAACCGGGGAGCTGTTTTTT,TRBJ2-2,TRBD1,TRBV7-2,many
CASGPSTGGIYNEQFF,TGTGCTAGTGGCCCCTCTACTGGCGGAATCTACAATGAGCAGTTCTTC,TRBJ2-1,-,TRBV12-5,-